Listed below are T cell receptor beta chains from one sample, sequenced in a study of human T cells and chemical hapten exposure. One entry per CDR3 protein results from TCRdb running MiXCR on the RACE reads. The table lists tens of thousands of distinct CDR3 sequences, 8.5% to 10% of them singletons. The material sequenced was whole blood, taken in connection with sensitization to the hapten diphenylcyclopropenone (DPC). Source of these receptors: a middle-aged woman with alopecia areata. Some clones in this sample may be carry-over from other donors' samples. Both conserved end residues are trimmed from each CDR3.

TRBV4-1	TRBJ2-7	ASSHLTYEQY
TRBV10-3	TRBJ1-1	AISELAKNGNTEAF
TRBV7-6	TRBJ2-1	ASSRRQGLTTYNEQF
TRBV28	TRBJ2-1	ASSFGHPSYNEQF
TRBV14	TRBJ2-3	ASSQDSGTDTQY
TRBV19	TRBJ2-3	ASSPFGGSTDTQY
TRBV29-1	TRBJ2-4	SVAEDGFQY
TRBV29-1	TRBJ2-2	SATIGGSTGELF
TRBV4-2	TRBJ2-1	ASSHEGTINEQF
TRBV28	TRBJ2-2	ASTPPGPRGNTGELF
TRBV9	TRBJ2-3	ASSVTGHGAPDTQY
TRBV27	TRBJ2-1	ASSLLASSGGVNEQF
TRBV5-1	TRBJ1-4	ASTVTGRRDEKLF
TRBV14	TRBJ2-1	ASSPEGAYNEQF
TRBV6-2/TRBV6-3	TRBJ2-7	ASSYSEGVEEQY
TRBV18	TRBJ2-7	ASSPGQGAGRIYEQY